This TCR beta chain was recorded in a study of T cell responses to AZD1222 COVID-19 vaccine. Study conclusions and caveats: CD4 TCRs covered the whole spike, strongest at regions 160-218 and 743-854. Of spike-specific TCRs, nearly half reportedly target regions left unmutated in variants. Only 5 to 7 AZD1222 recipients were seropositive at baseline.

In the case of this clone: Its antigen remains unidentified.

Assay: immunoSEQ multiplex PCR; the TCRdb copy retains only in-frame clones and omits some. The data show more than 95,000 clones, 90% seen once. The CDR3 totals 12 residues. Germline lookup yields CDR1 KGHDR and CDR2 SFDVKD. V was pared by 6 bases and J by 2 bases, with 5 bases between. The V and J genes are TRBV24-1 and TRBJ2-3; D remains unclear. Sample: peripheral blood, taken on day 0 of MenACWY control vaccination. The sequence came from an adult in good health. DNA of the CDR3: TGTGCCACCAGTTCCACCACAGATACGCAGTATTTT. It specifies CATSSTTDTQYF.